This T cell receptor (beta chain) was found in a study of blood T cell repertoires in COVID-19. Assay used: immunoSEQ multiplex PCR; TCRdb lists only in-frame clones, some missing. The sample lists 400,000 to 450,000 clones, about 92% occurring once. V trimming: 0 bases; J trimming: 5 bases; junction bases outside the gene matches: 9. Germline CDR1 MNHEY, CDR2 SMNVEV (reference sequence). This CDR3 has 16 amino acids. The clonotype comes from a man younger than 35 who had recovered from COVID-19. The chain is built from TRBV27 and TRBJ1-1; 7 bases are shared with TRBD1. Sequenced input: PBMCs or T cells enriched from blood (not recorded which). The DNA for the CDR3 is TGTGCCAGCAGTTTATCGGCCAGGGGGTGGGATACTGAAGCTTTCTTT. As protein: CASSLSARGWDTEAFF.